Included here is one T cell receptor beta chain sequence, with context. Authors' data handling: Estimated nucleated cell counts came from reference gene primer amplification. Measured with immunoSEQ multiplex PCR; TCRdb has only the in-frame clones, and not every one. The DNA was the basis for D and trimming; V, J and clone size are from that table. Of 300,000 to 450,000 clones in the sample, 85% were seen once. The CDR3 contains 11 residues. Germline V gene data show CDR1 as GTSNPN and CDR2 as SVGIG (reference sequence). Trimming pared 3 bases from V and 6 bases from J, leaving 9 bases between. These data come from a study of blood T cell repertoires in COVID-19. At the level of the study: Spain, Italy and the United States supplied samples that represented acute and convalescent COVID-19.

The chain has TRBV30 and TRBJ2-7, with a possible D match to TRBD2 (6 bases). The receptor's source is a young woman with acute or convalescent COVID-19. Material: peripheral blood. CDR3 in amino acids: CAWRTLAEQYF. The CDR3 DNA reads TGTGCCTGGAGAACACTAGCCGAGCAGTACTTC.